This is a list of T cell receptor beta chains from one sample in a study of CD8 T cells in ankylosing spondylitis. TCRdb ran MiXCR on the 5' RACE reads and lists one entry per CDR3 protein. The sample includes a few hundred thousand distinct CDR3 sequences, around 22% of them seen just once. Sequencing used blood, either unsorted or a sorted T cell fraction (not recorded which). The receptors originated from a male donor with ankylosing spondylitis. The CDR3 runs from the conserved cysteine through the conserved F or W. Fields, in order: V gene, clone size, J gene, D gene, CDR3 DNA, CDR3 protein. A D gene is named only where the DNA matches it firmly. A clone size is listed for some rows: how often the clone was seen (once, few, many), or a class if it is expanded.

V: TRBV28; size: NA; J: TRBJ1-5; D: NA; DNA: TGTGCCAGCAGCTCCAAGGGTGAGCCCCAGCATTTT; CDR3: CASSSKGEPQHF
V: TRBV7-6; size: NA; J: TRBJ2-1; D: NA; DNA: TGTGCCAGCAGCTTGGACAGTTTAGTGGGTGAGCAGTTCTTC; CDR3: CASSLDSLVGEQFF
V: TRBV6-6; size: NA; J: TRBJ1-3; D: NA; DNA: TGTGCCAGCAGTACTCGTGGAAACACCATATATTTT; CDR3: CASSTRGNTIYF
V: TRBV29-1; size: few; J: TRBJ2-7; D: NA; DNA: TGCAGCGTTGCCCGGTTGGGGTCCTACGAGCAGTACTTC; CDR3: CSVARLGSYEQYF
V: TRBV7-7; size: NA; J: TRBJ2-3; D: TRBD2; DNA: TGTGCTAGCAGCTTAGGCTTATCTAGCGGGAGTGGCACAGATACGCAGTATTTT; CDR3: CASSLGLSSGSGTDTQYF
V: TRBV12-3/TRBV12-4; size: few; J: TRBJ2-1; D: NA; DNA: TGTGCCAGCAGTTTAGGATGGGCCCGGACTGAGCAGTTCTTC; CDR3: CASSLGWARTEQFF
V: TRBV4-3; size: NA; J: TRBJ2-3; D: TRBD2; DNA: TGCGCCAGCAGCCAAGTGGCTAGCGGGATAGATACGCAGTATTTT; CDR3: CASSQVASGIDTQYF
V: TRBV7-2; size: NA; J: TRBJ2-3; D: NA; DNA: TGTGCCAGCAGCATTCAGGAGGGCCCTAGAGATACGCAGTATTTT; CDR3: CASSIQEGPRDTQYF
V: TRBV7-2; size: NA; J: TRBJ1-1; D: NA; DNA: TGTGCCAGCACCCCCTCCACTGAAGCTTTCTTT; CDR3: CASTPSTEAFF
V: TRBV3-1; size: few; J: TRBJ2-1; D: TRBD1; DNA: TGTGCCAGCAGCCGCCAGGGACAGGGTTGGGATGAGCAGTTCTTC; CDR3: CASSRQGQGWDEQFF
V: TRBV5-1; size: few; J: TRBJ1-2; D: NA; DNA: TGCGCCAGCAGAGCGGCCGGGACACGAGGTGGCTACACCTTC; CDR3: CASRAAGTRGGYTF
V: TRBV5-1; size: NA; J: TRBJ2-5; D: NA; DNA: TGCGCCAGCAGCTTGGCCGGGCAGGAGGCAGAGACCCAGTACTTC; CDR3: CASSLAGQEAETQYF
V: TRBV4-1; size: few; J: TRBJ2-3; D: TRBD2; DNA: TGCGCCAGCAGCCAAGGGGGACTAGCGGGCTCCACAGATACGCAGTATTTT; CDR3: CASSQGGLAGSTDTQYF
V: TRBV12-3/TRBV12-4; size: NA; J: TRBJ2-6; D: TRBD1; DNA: TGTGCCAGCAGTCGCGGCAGGGACAGGGGACCTGGGGCCAACGTCCTGACTTTC; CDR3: CASSRGRDRGPGANVLTF
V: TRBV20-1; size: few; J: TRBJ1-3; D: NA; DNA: TGCAGTGCTAGAGATCTGGGCTCTGGAAACACCATATATTTT; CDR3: CSARDLGSGNTIYF
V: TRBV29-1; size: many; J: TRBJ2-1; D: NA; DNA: TGCAGCGTTGGACAGAGCTCCTACAATGAGCAGTTCTTC; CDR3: CSVGQSSYNEQFF
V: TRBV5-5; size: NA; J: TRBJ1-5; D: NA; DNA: TGTGCCAGCAGCTGGACAGTGGGGGATCAGCCCCAGCATTTT; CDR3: CASSWTVGDQPQHF
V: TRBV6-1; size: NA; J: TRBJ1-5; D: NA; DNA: TGTGCCACAAGTGGGGGCGGCAATCAGCCCCAGCATTTT; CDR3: CATSGGGNQPQHF
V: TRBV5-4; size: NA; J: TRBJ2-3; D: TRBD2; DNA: TGTGCCAGCAGCTTCGGAGCGGGGTACACAGATACGCAGTATTTT; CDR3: CASSFGAGYTDTQYF
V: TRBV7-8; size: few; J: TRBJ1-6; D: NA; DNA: TGTGCCAGCAGCTTAAGGCAGGCTAATAATTCACCCCTCCACTTT; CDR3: CASSLRQANNSPLHF
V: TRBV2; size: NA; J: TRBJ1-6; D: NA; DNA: TGTGCCAGCAGAGACATCGATGTTCGGCCCCTCCACTTT; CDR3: CASRDIDVRPLHF
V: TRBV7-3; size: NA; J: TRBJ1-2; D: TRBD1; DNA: TGTGCCAGCAGCTTAAACGGACAGGGCCTTGTTGGCTACACCTTC; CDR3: CASSLNGQGLVGYTF
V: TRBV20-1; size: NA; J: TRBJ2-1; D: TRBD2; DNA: TGCAGTGCTCTTACTAGCGGGGGCCACAATGAGCAGTTCTTC; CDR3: CSALTSGGHNEQFF
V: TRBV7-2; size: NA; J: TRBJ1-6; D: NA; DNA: TGTGCCAGCAGCTTACAGTCTGCAGATTCACCCCTCCACTTT; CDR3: CASSLQSADSPLHF
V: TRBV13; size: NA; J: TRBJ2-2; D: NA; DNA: TGTGCCAGCAGCCCAGGACGCGGGGAGCTGGTTTTT; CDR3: CASSPGRGELVF
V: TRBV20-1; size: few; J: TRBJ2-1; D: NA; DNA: TGCAGTGCTAGAGACTCGGGACTTCCCTCCTACAATGAGCAGTTCTTC; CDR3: CSARDSGLPSYNEQFF